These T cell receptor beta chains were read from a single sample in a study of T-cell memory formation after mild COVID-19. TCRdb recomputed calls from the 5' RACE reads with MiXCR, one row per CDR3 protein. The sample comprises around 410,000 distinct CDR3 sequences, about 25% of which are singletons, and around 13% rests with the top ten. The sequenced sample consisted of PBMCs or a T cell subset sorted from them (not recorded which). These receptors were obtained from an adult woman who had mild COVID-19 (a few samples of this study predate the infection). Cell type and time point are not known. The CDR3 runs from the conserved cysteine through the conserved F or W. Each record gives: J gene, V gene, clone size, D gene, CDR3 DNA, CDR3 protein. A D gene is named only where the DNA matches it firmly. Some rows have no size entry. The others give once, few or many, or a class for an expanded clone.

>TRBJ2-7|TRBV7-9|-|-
TGTGCCGGCGGTCACGGGGCTGACAACGAGCAGTACTTC
CAGGHGADNEQYF
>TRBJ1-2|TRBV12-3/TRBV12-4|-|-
TGTGCCAGCACCGCCGGGGGGGCTGGCTACACCTTC
CASTAGGAGYTF
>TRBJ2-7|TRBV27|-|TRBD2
TGTGCCAGCAGTTTTAGCCGGGGGGCCTACGAGCAGTACTTC
CASSFSRGAYEQYF
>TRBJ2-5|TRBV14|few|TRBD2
TGTGCCAGAAGCGCGTTAAGAACACCGGGACTAGCGGGAGTCGCGGAGACCCAGTACTTC
CARSALRTPGLAGVAETQYF
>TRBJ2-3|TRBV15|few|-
TGTGCCACCAGCAGATCACCCGGGGCCCGGAGGGATACGCAGTATTTT
CATSRSPGARRDTQYF
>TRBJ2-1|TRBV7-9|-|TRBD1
TGTGCCAGCAGCTTCCGGGACAGTAAAGATGAGCAGTTCTTC
CASSFRDSKDEQFF
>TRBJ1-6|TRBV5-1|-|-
TGCGCCAGCAGCTTGGCCGGGGGCTCCTATAATTCACCCCTCCACTTT
CASSLAGGSYNSPLHF
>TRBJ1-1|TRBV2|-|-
TGTGCCAGCAGTGAAGTGGAGCTTATGAACACTGAAGCTTTCTTT
CASSEVELMNTEAFF
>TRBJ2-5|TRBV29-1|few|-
TGCAGCGTTGAAGTGCTGAACAGCCAAGAGACCCAGTACTTC
CSVEVLNSQETQYF
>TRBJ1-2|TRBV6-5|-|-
TGTGCCAGCGTCCCCCGAGGAGGAAACTATGGCTACACCTTC
CASVPRGGNYGYTF
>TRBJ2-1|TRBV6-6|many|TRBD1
TGTGCCAGCAGGACCGGGACAGGGGGCAATGAGCAGTTCTTC
CASRTGTGGNEQFF